Listed below are T cell receptor beta chains from one sample, sequenced in a study of read filtering for tumor transcriptome and immune sequencing. TCRdb fed the reads into MiXCR, producing one record per CDR3 protein. The profile shows more than 100,000 distinct CDR3 sequences, roughly 13% of them singletons. Sequencing was done on a sample of a population of CD138-negative cells sorted from bone marrow. Source of these receptors: a donor aged 40 or over with multiple myeloma. The CDR3 runs from the conserved cysteine through the conserved F or W. Fields, in order: clone size, V gene, J gene, D gene, CDR3 DNA, CDR3 protein. D genes are given only for firm matches. Only part of the rows carry a size: once, few, many, or a class if the clone is expanded.

>many|TRBV9|TRBJ2-1|.
TGTGCCAGCAGCGTAGGGGGTAGCGGCTCTTCCTACAATGAGCAGTTCTTC
CASSVGGSGSSYNEQFF
>medium-sized|TRBV29-1|TRBJ2-1|TRBD1
TGCAGCGTTGAACGTGGACAGGGTTACAATGAGCAGTTCTTC
CSVERGQGYNEQFF
>many|TRBV4-1|TRBJ2-5|.
TGCGCCAGCAGCCAAGGGTCTAGTTCCCAAGAGACCCAGTACTTC
CASSQGSSSQETQYF
>many|TRBV30|TRBJ1-2|.
TGTGCCGGCAGCGGGCGGGGGCAGAACTATGGCTACACCTTC
CAGSGRGQNYGYTF
>.|TRBV19|TRBJ1-5|TRBD1
TGTGCCAGTAGTTCAGGGGGAGGCAATCAGCCCCAGCATTTT
CASSSGGGNQPQHF
>many|TRBV12-3/TRBV12-4|TRBJ1-1|.
TGTGCCAGCAGTTTAATGGGGGAAGTTTTCACTGAAGCTTTCTTT
CASSLMGEVFTEAFF
>many|TRBV7-9|TRBJ2-2|TRBD2
TGTGCCAGCAGCTTAGACGGGGGCCCAGGGACTAGCGGGACCGGGGAGCTGTTTTTT
CASSLDGGPGTSGTGELFF
>.|TRBV5-4|TRBJ2-2|TRBD2
TGTGCCAGCAGCCCTCCGACTAGCGGGAGAAGTACCGGGGAGCTGTTTTTT
CASSPPTSGRSTGELFF
>many|TRBV20-1|TRBJ2-3|TRBD1
TGCAGTGCTAGAACCGGGACAGGGAATTGGGATACGCAGTATTTT
CSARTGTGNWDTQYF
>few|TRBV7-2|TRBJ2-1|.
TGTGCCAGCAGCTCCCTTAGCCCATGGGACCTTGCGGACAATGAGCAGTTCTTC
CASSSLSPWDLADNEQFF
>.|TRBV20-1|TRBJ2-7|.
TGCAGTGCTAGAGATAAGGCCAGTAGGTCCTACGAGCAGTACTTC
CSARDKASRSYEQYF
>few|TRBV5-1|TRBJ2-2|.
TGCGCCAGCAACGAAAGAGAACAGGGCGGAGCCGGGGAGCTGTTTTTT
CASNEREQGGAGELFF
>.|TRBV3-1|TRBJ2-3|.
TGTGCCAGCAGCCAAGAAAGGGTAACAGATACGCAGTATTTT
CASSQERVTDTQYF
>many|TRBV7-2|TRBJ2-1|.
TGTGCCAGCAGCTTAGGGAGCCACAATGAGCAGTTCTTC
CASSLGSHNEQFF
>many|TRBV14|TRBJ2-7|.
TGTGCCAGCAGCGCAGGACTTTTCTACGAGCAGTACTTC
CASSAGLFYEQYF
>many|TRBV20-1|TRBJ2-7|.
TGCAGTGCCCCTTGGGGTTACGAGCAGTACTTC
CSAPWGYEQYF
>many|TRBV24-1|TRBJ2-1|.
TGTGCCACCAGTGATTTGGGACTTTACAATGAGCAGTTCTTC
CATSDLGLYNEQFF
>.|TRBV7-3|TRBJ2-1|.
TGTGCCAGCAGCCAGGGGGGGGCTGATTACAATGAGCAGTTCTTC
CASSQGGADYNEQFF
>many|TRBV10-3|TRBJ2-5|.
TGTGCCATCAGTGAGGAGAGAGAGACCCAGTACTTC
CAISEERETQYF
>many|TRBV6-5|TRBJ1-5|.
TGTGCCAGCAGTTCCTCGGCCCTTAGCAATCAGCCCCAGCATTTT
CASSSSALSNQPQHF
>many|TRBV6-5|TRBJ1-5|.
TGTGCCAGCAGTTACGCCGCGGGGGGAGGTCAGCCCCAGCATTTT
CASSYAAGGGQPQHF
>.|TRBV7-9|TRBJ2-7|.
TGTGCCAGCCGGAATTTGGTGGGTCACGAGCAGTACTTC
CASRNLVGHEQYF
>many|TRBV7-9|TRBJ2-7|.
TGTGCCAGCAGCTCTCCCGGGAACGAGCAGTACTTC
CASSSPGNEQYF
>many|TRBV11-2|TRBJ1-5|.
TGTGCCAGCAGCTTGACCCCAGAGCAGCCCCAGCATTTT
CASSLTPEQPQHF
>.|TRBV6-2/TRBV6-3|TRBJ2-7|TRBD2
TGTGCCGGCCGCATGGCGGGAGACTATAGCTCCTACGAGCAGTACTTT
CAGRMAGDYSSYEQYF
>few|TRBV6-1|TRBJ2-2|.
TGTGCCAGCAGACTTAGAGACACCGGGGAGCTGTTTTTT
CASRLRDTGELFF
>many|TRBV5-1|TRBJ2-1|TRBD1
TGCGCCAGCAGCCCCAGGGACAGACAGAGCTCCTACAATGAGCAGTTCTTC
CASSPRDRQSSYNEQFF
>.|TRBV7-9|TRBJ2-4|.
TGTGCCAGCACCAACTTGGGGCGTGACGGAAACATTCAGTACTTC
CASTNLGRDGNIQYF
>many|TRBV4-3|TRBJ2-7|.
TGCGCCAGCAGCCAAGATCCAACTTATCCCTCCTACGAGCAGTACTTC
CASSQDPTYPSYEQYF
>many|TRBV30|TRBJ1-3|.
TGTGCCTGGAGAGTCAGCACACTCACTACCTTCTCTGGAAACACCATATATTTT
CAWRVSTLTTFSGNTIYF
>many|TRBV19|TRBJ1-5|.
TGTGCCAGTAGTATAAATGGGGGTGGACAGCCCCAGCATTTT
CASSINGGGQPQHF
>.|TRBV25-1|TRBJ1-3|.
TGTGCCAGCAGTCCTGGGCGGGGGTCTTCTGGAAACACCAGATATTTT
CASSPGRGSSGNTRYF
>few|TRBV30|TRBJ1-1|.
TGTGCCTGGAGGAAAGGGGAACACACTGAAGCTTTCTTT
CAWRKGEHTEAFF
>many|TRBV5-5|TRBJ2-5|.
TGTGCCAGCAGCTTGGGGATGGTGACCCAGTACTTC
CASSLGMVTQYF
>many|TRBV5-1|TRBJ1-1|.
TGCGCCAGCAGCCCGACCGGAACTGAAGCTTTCTTT
CASSPTGTEAFF
>many|TRBV7-4|TRBJ1-5|.
TGTGCCAGCAGCAAGTGGACAGTCGATCAGCCCCAGCATTTT
CASSKWTVDQPQHF
>many|TRBV7-9|TRBJ1-4|.
TGTGCCAGCAGCTTTACCAGGACCTTCGGGGATGAAAAACTGTTTTTT
CASSFTRTFGDEKLFF
>many|TRBV4-1|TRBJ2-1|.
TGCGCCAGCAGCTCTCTCAGGGGAACGGACAATGAGCAGTTCTTC
CASSSLRGTDNEQFF
>many|TRBV11-3|TRBJ1-2|.
TGTGCCAGCAGCTCGGCTAGCCTACCTTCCACCTCTAACTATGGCTACACCTTC
CASSSASLPSTSNYGYTF
>few|TRBV2|TRBJ2-2|.
TGTGCCAGCAGTGAAGCTAGACTTCAGTCTTGGACCGGGGAGCTGTTTTTT
CASSEARLQSWTGELFF
>.|TRBV12-5|TRBJ2-2|TRBD2
TGTGCTAGTGGTTTGGTACGGCTAGCGGGAGCCACGAACACCGGGGAGCTGTTTTTT
CASGLVRLAGATNTGELFF
>many|TRBV3-1|TRBJ2-5|.
TGTGCCAGCAGCCCCTGGGGTCGGGTGAGAGAGACCCAGTACTTC
CASSPWGRVRETQYF
>many|TRBV20-1|TRBJ1-5|.
TGCAGTGCTAGTCGCAGGGGTCAGCCCCAGCATTTT
CSASRRGQPQHF
>many|TRBV5-5|TRBJ2-7|.
TGTGCCAGCTACCCCGGTACGCTTTCTCGATCCTACGAGCAGTACTTC
CASYPGTLSRSYEQYF
>few|TRBV7-8|TRBJ2-5|TRBD2
TGTGCCAGCAGCAGAGGAGCGGGAGGGGAAGAGACCCAGTACTTC
CASSRGAGGEETQYF
>many|TRBV7-9|TRBJ2-7|TRBD1
TGTGCCAGCAGTCACCCAGTCGGGACAGGGACCGAGCAGTACTTC
CASSHPVGTGTEQYF
>few|TRBV18|TRBJ1-5|.
TGTGCCAGCTCACCTGGGACACCGACGAGCAATCAGCCCCAGCATTTT
CASSPGTPTSNQPQHF
>many|TRBV29-1|TRBJ2-7|.
TGCAGCGTTGTCGGTCTACCGAGCTCCTACGAGCAGTACTTC
CSVVGLPSSYEQYF
>.|TRBV29-1|TRBJ1-3|.
TGCAGCGTTGAAGATGCCAGTCTCTCTGGAAACACCATATATTTT
CSVEDASLSGNTIYF
>many|TRBV5-1|TRBJ1-4|.
TGCGCCAGCAGCTACGGGGACAACTCTCCGGAAAAACTGTTTTTT
CASSYGDNSPEKLFF
>many|TRBV20-1|TRBJ1-1|TRBD1
TGCAGTGCTAAAGAGGACAGGGAGGTTAGAACTGAAGCTTTCTTT
CSAKEDREVRTEAFF
>many|TRBV10-2|TRBJ2-3|TRBD2
TGCGCCAGCAGTGCGATCAGGACTAGCGGGAAGGCAGATACGCAGTATTTT
CASSAIRTSGKADTQYF
>many|TRBV7-9|TRBJ2-7|TRBD1
TGTGCCAGCAGCTACGGGACAGCTACCTACGAGCAGTACTTC
CASSYGTATYEQYF
>many|TRBV6-5|TRBJ2-1|.
TGTGCCAGCAGTTACTCAGTAGGGGGGAATGAGCAGTTCTTC
CASSYSVGGNEQFF
>many|TRBV20-1|TRBJ2-4|TRBD2
TGCAGTGCTAGGGGGCGGGAGGCCAAAAACATTCAGTACTTC
CSARGREAKNIQYF
>many|TRBV10-3|TRBJ2-5|TRBD2
TGTGCCATCAGTGAGTCGGCACCCCTAGCGGGAGGACAAGAGACCCAGTACTTC
CAISESAPLAGGQETQYF
>many|TRBV5-1|TRBJ2-2|.
TGCGCCAGCAGCTTTGGGGACAGCGCGGGGACCGGGGAGCTGTTTTTT
CASSFGDSAGTGELFF